Detailed here is one TCR beta chain. Its matching antigen is unknown. Donors were Caucasian adults residing in Nashville, Tennessee, USA. The investigators split CD4+ cells into a CD45RA+ naive subset and a CD45RA-negative memory subset. Germline CDR1 is LNHDA and CDR2 is SQIVND (reference sequence). Trimming stripped 9 bases from V and 0 bases from J, with 12 bases between. There are 15 residues in the CDR3. The table came from immunoSEQ multiplex PCR; TCRdb's copy has only in-frame clones and leaves some out. In the table there are roughly 640,000 clones, 74% of which are singletons. The data belong to a study of shared clonotypes between healthy human individuals. Study-wide results and caveats: A few donors shared around 5.1% of their naive CD4 clonotypes.

This TCR was sampled from a woman younger than 45 in good health. Sample: memory CD4+ T cells sorted from blood. The subset is: CD45RA-negative fraction. The genes are TRBV19 and TRBJ2-6; possible D gene TRBD1, 6 bases. CDR3 DNA: TGTGCCAGCCTACTGACAGGCTCTGGGGCCAACGTCCTGACTTTC. It encodes CASLLTGSGANVLTF.